This T cell receptor beta chain was retrieved from a study of blood T cell repertoires in COVID-19. At the level of the study: Samples taken during acute and convalescent COVID-19 were collected in the United States, Italy and Spain. From T cells, B-cell-depleted T cells, or PBMCs came the material, which was cDNA or gDNA.

Authors' methods: Reference gene primers were amplified, and this amplification served to estimate nucleated cell counts. Profiled with immunoSEQ multiplex PCR; TCRdb holds only in-frame clones, not every one. V, J and clone size reflect that table, while D and trimming were determined from the DNA. Among 300,000 to 450,000 clones listed, 85% to 90% were seen once. The sequencing sample was made of peripheral blood. The clonotype comes from a human donor in a cohort sampled during active COVID-19.

CDR3 region: CASSLIGGGPTSYEQYF. The DNA of the CDR3 is TGTGCCAGCAGCTTGATCGGCGGAGGACCGACCTCCTACGAGCAGTACTTC. The chain employs TRBV5-4 and TRBJ2-7; TRBD2 might be the D (5 bases). With 1 base removed from V and 0 bases from J, the gap between germline ends came to 17 bases. The CDR3 contains 17 residues. Germline V gene lookup returns CDR1 SGHNT and CDR2 YYREEE (reference sequence). The whole variable domain, filled in from reference TRBV5-4 and TRBJ2-7, reads ETGVTQSPTHLIKTRGQQVTLRCSSQSGHNTVSWYQQALGQGPQFIFQYYREEENGRGNFPPRFSGLQFPNYSSELNVNALELDDSALYLCASSLIGGGPTSYEQYFGPGTRLTVT.